These T cell receptor beta chains were read from a single sample in a study of T cell repertoires in aging, cancer and after chemotherapy. TCRdb ran MiXCR on the multiplex PCR reads and lists one entry per CDR3 protein. Of under 8,000 distinct CDR3 sequences in the sample, 53% were seen once. Material: blood. The receptors were gathered from a human donor with a solid tumor. CDR3s include the opening cysteine and the closing phenylalanine or tryptophan. A D gene is named only where the DNA matches it firmly. Part of the rows lack a size; the others show once, few, many or a class for expanded clones.

>TRBJ2-3|.|TRBV24-1|.
CATSEYRDSFGDTQYF
TGTGCCACCAGTGAGTACCGGGACTCCTTTGGCGATACGCAGTATTTT
>TRBJ1-2|.|TRBV6-1|.
CASNGQPRSNYGYTF
TGTGCCAGCAACGGACAGCCGCGATCTAACTATGGCTACACCTTC
>TRBJ2-2|TRBD2|TRBV5-4|few
CASSFGLAEDTGELFF
TGTGCCAGCAGCTTTGGGCTAGCGGAAGACACCGGGGAGCTGTTTTTT
>TRBJ1-4|.|TRBV12-3/TRBV12-4|few
CASSPMGEKLFF
TGTGCCAGCAGTCCGATGGGCGAAAAACTGTTTTTT
>TRBJ2-2|TRBD2|TRBV19|.
CASKSRGSDTGELFF
TGTGCCAGTAAGTCTCGCGGGAGCGACACCGGGGAGCTGTTTTTT
>TRBJ2-7|.|TRBV7-3|.
CASSSLWGPPVDEQYF
TGTGCCAGCAGTTCACTTTGGGGGCCGCCGGTCGACGAGCAGTACTTC
>TRBJ1-1|.|TRBV5-5|.
CASSADPNTEAFF
TGTGCCAGCAGCGCGGACCCGAACACTGAAGCTTTCTTT
>TRBJ2-5|.|TRBV5-1|.
CASSFRGQLSYQETQYF
TGCGCCAGCAGCTTTCGTGGACAGCTATCGTACCAAGAGACCCAGTACTTC
>TRBJ1-1|TRBD1|TRBV13|.
CASSPRGTGSDTEAFF
TGTGCCAGCAGCCCCCGCGGGACAGGGTCGGACACTGAAGCTTTCTTT
>TRBJ1-3|.|TRBV5-5|once
CASSLGTPLGRNTIYF
TGTGCCAGCAGCTTGGGCACGCCGCTCGGTCGAAACACCATATATTTT
>TRBJ1-1|.|TRBV20-1|few
CSARDARGPVMSTEAFF
TGCAGTGCTAGAGATGCCCGGGGACCGGTGATGAGCACTGAAGCTTTCTTT
>TRBJ1-4|.|TRBV18|.
CASSPQGRTNEKLFF
TGTGCCAGCTCACCCCAGGGTCGGACTAATGAAAAACTGTTTTTT
>TRBJ2-5|TRBD2|TRBV7-9|.
CASSSGTSGPGETHYF
TGTGCCAGCAGCTCAGGGACTAGCGGGCCTGGGGAGACCCATTACTTC
>TRBJ1-1|.|TRBV6-2/TRBV6-3|.
CASSYPKDINTEAFF
TGTGCCAGCAGTTACCCCAAGGACATTAACACTGAAGCTTTCTTT
>TRBJ2-7|.|TRBV6-9|.
CASSFLVRAAYEQYF
TGTGCCAGCAGTTTCCTAGTTCGGGCGGCCTACGAGCAGTACTTC
>TRBJ2-2|.|TRBV6-2/TRBV6-3|.
CASSYSAENTGELFF
TGTGCCAGCAGTTACTCGGCGGAGAACACCGGGGAGCTGTTTTTT
>TRBJ2-3|TRBD2|TRBV29-1|.
CSAASRTRRARTDTQYF
TGCAGCGCAGCGAGTAGGACTAGGAGGGCCAGGACAGATACGCAGTATTTT
>TRBJ1-1|.|TRBV20-1|.
CSARGGTPEAFF
TGCAGTGCTAGAGGGGGGACACCTGAAGCTTTCTTT
>TRBJ1-2|.|TRBV6-5|.
CASRPNLGDYGYTF
TGTGCCAGCCGACCCAATTTGGGGGACTATGGCTACACCTTC
>TRBJ1-1|.|TRBV7-2|few
CASSLLRGDTEAFF
TGTGCCAGCAGCTTACTCAGGGGTGACACTGAAGCTTTCTTT
>TRBJ2-7|TRBD1|TRBV20-1|.
CSAPGQDGREQYF
TGCAGTGCACCCGGACAGGACGGGCGCGAGCAGTACTTC
>TRBJ1-1|.|TRBV27|few
CASSLSGGTEAFF
TGTGCCAGCAGTTTATCAGGGGGCACTGAAGCTTTCTTT
>TRBJ2-7|.|TRBV12-3/TRBV12-4|.
CASSSLPIGAPEQYF
TGTGCCAGCAGTTCTCTGCCGATCGGGGCCCCCGAGCAGTACTTC
>TRBJ2-2|.|TRBV20-1|.
CSAPWTAANTGELFF
TGCAGTGCTCCGTGGACAGCCGCGAACACCGGGGAGCTGTTTTTT
>TRBJ2-3|TRBD2|TRBV7-3|.
CASSSAEGLAGSDTQYF
TGTGCCAGCAGCTCCGCAGAGGGACTAGCGGGATCAGATACGCAGTATTTT
>TRBJ2-6|.|TRBV19|.
CASRRSTVAWGLSGANVLTF
TGTGCCAGTAGAAGGAGTACGGTCGCGTGGGGTCTCTCTGGGGCCAACGTCCTGACTTTC
>TRBJ1-1|.|TRBV20-1|.
CSARDQGNTEAFF
TGCAGTGCTAGAGATCAAGGGAACACTGAAGCTTTCTTT
>TRBJ1-5|.|TRBV7-9|few
CASSLLAGPQHF
TGTGCCAGCAGCCTACTGGCGGGACCCCAGCATTTT
>TRBJ2-7|.|TRBV29-1|few
CSVEDLGSGYEQYF
TGCAGCGTTGAAGATCTGGGAAGTGGCTACGAGCAGTACTTC
>TRBJ1-5|.|TRBV27|few
CASSLSYSNQPQHF
TGTGCCAGCAGTTTATCCTATAGCAATCAGCCCCAGCATTTT
>TRBJ1-2|TRBD1|TRBV7-9|.
CASSSVGQARGYTF
TGTGCCAGCAGCTCTGTGGGACAGGCGCGTGGCTACACCTTC
>TRBJ2-1|.|TRBV7-9|few
CASSFEVGVSYNEQFF
TGTGCCAGCAGCTTTGAGGTGGGAGTTTCCTACAATGAGCAGTTCTTC
>TRBJ1-4|.|TRBV5-6|.
CVSSYRTVATNEKLFF
TGTGTCAGCAGCTATCGGACTGTCGCAACTAATGAAAAACTGTTTTTT
>TRBJ2-7|.|TRBV12-3/TRBV12-4|few
CASSLGQTYEQYF
TGTGCCAGCAGCCTCGGACAGACCTACGAGCAGTACTTC
>TRBJ2-3|.|TRBV29-1|.
CSVGDAFPDTQYF
TGCAGCGTTGGCGACGCGTTCCCAGATACGCAGTATTTT
>TRBJ1-2|.|TRBV5-1|once
CASSPGEGSYGYTF
TGCGCCAGCAGTCCCGGGGAAGGAAGCTATGGCTACACCTTC
>TRBJ2-3|.|TRBV5-6|.
CASSFGSEDTQYF
TGTGCCAGCAGCTTTGGCAGTGAAGATACGCAGTATTTT